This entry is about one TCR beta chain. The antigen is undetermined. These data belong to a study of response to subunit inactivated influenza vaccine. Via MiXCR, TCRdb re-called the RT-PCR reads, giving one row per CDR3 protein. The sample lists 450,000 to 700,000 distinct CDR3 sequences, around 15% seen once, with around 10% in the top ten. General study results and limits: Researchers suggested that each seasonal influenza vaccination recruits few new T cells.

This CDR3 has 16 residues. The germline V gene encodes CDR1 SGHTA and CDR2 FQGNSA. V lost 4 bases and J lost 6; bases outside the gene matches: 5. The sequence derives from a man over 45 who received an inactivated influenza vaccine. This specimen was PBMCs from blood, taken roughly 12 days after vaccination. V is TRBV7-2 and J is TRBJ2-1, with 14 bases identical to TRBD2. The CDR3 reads CASSWRLAGGGNEQFF. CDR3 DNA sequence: TGTGCCAGCAGCTGGAGACTAGCGGGAGGGGGCAATGAGCAGTTCTTC. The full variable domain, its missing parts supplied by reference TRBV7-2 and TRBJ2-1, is GAGVSQSPSNKVTEKGKDVELRCDPISGHTALYWYRQSLGQGLEFLIYFQGNSAPDKSGLPSDRFSAERTGGSVSTLTIQRTQQEDSAVYLCASSWRLAGGGNEQFFGPGTRLTVL.